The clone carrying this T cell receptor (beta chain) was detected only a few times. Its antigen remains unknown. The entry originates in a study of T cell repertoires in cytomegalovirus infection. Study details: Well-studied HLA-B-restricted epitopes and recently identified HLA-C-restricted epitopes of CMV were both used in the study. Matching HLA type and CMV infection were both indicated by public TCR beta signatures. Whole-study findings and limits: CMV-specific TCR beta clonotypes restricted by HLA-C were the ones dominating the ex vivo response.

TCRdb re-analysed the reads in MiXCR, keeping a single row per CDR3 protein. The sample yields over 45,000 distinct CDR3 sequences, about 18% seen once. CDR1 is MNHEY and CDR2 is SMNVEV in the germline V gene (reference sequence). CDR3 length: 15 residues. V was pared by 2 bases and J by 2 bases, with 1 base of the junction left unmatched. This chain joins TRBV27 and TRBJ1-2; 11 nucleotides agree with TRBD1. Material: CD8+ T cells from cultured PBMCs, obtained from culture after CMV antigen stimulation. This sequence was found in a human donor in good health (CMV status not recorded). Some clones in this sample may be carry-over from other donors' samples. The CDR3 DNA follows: TGTGCCAGCAGTTTAGGACAGGGGGCGAACTATGGCTACACCTTC. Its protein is CASSLGQGANYGYTF.